The rows below give T cell receptor beta chains drawn from one sample of a study of cytomegalovirus exposure and HLA in healthy donors. Generated by immunoSEQ multiplex PCR, the TCRdb table keeps only in-frame clones and is missing some. Here the sample spans some 160,000 clones, roughly 84% being singletons. Sequencing used PBMCs. Source of these receptors: a man younger than 35 in good health and CMV-seronegative. Each CDR3 is given with its conserved first and last residue. D genes are given only for firm matches. Expanded clones get a size class; other rows say once, few or many, or leave the size out.

>TRBJ2-7|TRBD2|TRBV7-3|.|22
CASSQAGAPGLAQETSPNEQYF
TGTGCCAGCAGCCAAGCGGGGGCGCCGGGACTAGCGCAGGAAACATCTCCTAACGAGCAGTACTTC
>TRBJ2-5|.|TRBV6-5|.|16
CASSSLRGRALETQYF
TGTGCCAGCAGTTCCCTGAGGGGGAGGGCCTTGGAGACCCAGTACTTC
>TRBJ2-2|TRBD2|TRBV2|.|16
CATFETSGGLGGELFF
TGTGCCACCTTTGAAACTAGCGGGGGTCTTGGCGGGGAGCTGTTTTTT
>TRBJ1-5|.|TRBV29-1|.|13
CSFGGGSNQPQHF
TGCAGCTTTGGCGGGGGTAGCAATCAGCCCCAGCATTTT
>TRBJ2-5|.|TRBV7-3|.|13
CASSLIKEETQYF
TGTGCCAGCAGCTTAATCAAAGAGGAGACCCAGTACTTC
>TRBJ2-5|TRBD1|TRBV7-2|.|16
CASSFAGTGGQETQYF
TGTGCCAGCAGCTTTGCCGGGACAGGGGGCCAAGAGACCCAGTACTTC
>TRBJ2-2|.|TRBV28|few|16
CASRPTDRRVTGELFF
TGTGCCAGCAGACCCACCGACCGCAGGGTAACCGGGGAGCTGTTTTTT
>TRBJ2-5|TRBD1|TRBV28|.|13
CASRQGSIETQYF
TGTGCCAGCCGACAGGGTTCAATAGAGACCCAGTACTTC
>TRBJ2-2|TRBD1|TRBV18|.|16
CASSPQGQRNTGELFF
TGTGCCAGCTCACCACAGGGACAGAGGAACACCGGGGAGCTGTTTTTT
>TRBJ1-1|.|TRBV6-5|.|14
CASTQGPPNTEAFF
TGTGCCAGCACCCAGGGGCCTCCCAACACTGAAGCTTTCTTT
>TRBJ1-5|.|TRBV18|.|15
CASSPPLTDPQPQHF
TGTGCCAGCTCACCACCCCTGACAGATCCCCAGCCCCAGCATTTT
>TRBJ2-7|TRBD2|TRBV11-2|few|12
CASSPGLAGGIF
TGTGCCAGCAGCCCCGGACTAGCGGGAGGAATCTTC
>TRBJ1-1|.|TRBV9|.|14
CASTMGPSSTEAFF
TGTGCCAGCACCATGGGCCCCTCGAGCACTGAAGCTTTCTTT
>TRBJ2-7|.|TRBV2|.|16
CASSERGGQGLYEQYF
TGTGCCAGCAGTGAACGGGGGGGACAGGGCCTCTACGAGCAGTACTTC
>TRBJ2-7|TRBD1|TRBV7-9|.|15
CASSFGTGLSYEQYF
TGTGCCAGCAGCTTCGGGACAGGCCTTTCCTACGAGCAGTACTTC
>TRBJ1-1|.|TRBV7-2|.|14
CASSLGGVSDEAFF
TGTGCCAGCAGCTTAGGCGGGGTTAGTGATGAAGCTTTCTTT
>TRBJ2-1|.|TRBV5-1|.|13
CASSLTSLNEQFF
TGCGCCAGCAGCTTGACTAGCCTCAATGAGCAGTTCTTC
>TRBJ1-2|TRBD1|TRBV6-1|.|14
CASMRDRGLDGYTF
TGTGCCAGCATGCGGGACAGGGGGCTAGATGGCTACACCTTC
>TRBJ2-1|.|TRBV19|few|14
CASSIGGDYNEQFF
TGTGCCAGTAGTATCGGAGGGGACTACAATGAGCAGTTCTTC
>TRBJ2-1|.|TRBV6-6|.|15
CASSYSRGGANEQFF
TGTGCCAGCAGTTACTCGAGAGGGGGGGCGAATGAGCAGTTCTTC
>TRBJ1-1|.|TRBV11-2|.|15
CASSLQGSIWTEAFF
TGTGCCAGCAGCTTACAGGGGTCTATTTGGACTGAAGCTTTCTTT
>TRBJ2-1|.|TRBV28|.|15
CASSPNWASYNEQFF
TGTGCCAGCAGTCCCAACTGGGCTTCCTACAATGAGCAGTTCTTC
>TRBJ2-7|.|TRBV30|.|13
CAWSVSGSYEQYF
TGTGCCTGGAGTGTGTCAGGGTCCTACGAGCAGTACTTC
>TRBJ2-7|.|TRBV7-2|.|15
CASSLISVPSYEQYF
TGTGCCAGCAGCTTAATATCGGTACCCTCCTACGAGCAGTACTTC
>TRBJ1-1|.|TRBV19|.|15
CASSLNLGRDTEAFF
TGTGCCAGTAGTCTTAATCTGGGCAGGGACACTGAAGCTTTCTTT
>TRBJ2-5|.|TRBV6-5|once|13
CATLGSGPETQYF
TGTGCCACCCTCGGGTCAGGGCCAGAGACCCAGTACTTC
>TRBJ2-1|.|TRBV5-4|.|17
CASSRDLAVGLGDEQFF
TGTGCCAGCAGCCGGGACTTAGCGGTGGGGTTAGGCGATGAGCAGTTCTTC
>TRBJ1-6|.|TRBV5-6|.|17
CASRPTGMSSYNSPLHF
TGTGCCAGCAGACCCACGGGGATGAGCTCCTATAATTCACCCCTCCACTTT
>TRBJ1-3|.|TRBV19|.|13
CASTTVPGNTIYF
TGTGCCAGTACGACAGTCCCTGGAAACACCATATATTTT
>TRBJ2-1|TRBD1|TRBV19|.|15
CASSTDRAGYNEQFF
TGTGCCAGTAGTACAGACAGGGCAGGGTACAATGAGCAGTTCTTC
>TRBJ2-7|.|TRBV5-8|.|19
CASSRSGGRDLSDAYEQYF
TGTGCCAGCAGCAGATCAGGGGGTCGGGACTTATCCGATGCCTACGAGCAGTACTTC
>TRBJ2-3|.|TRBV4-1|.|16
CASSQARGRAGDTQYF
TGCGCCAGCAGCCAAGCTAGGGGGAGGGCCGGGGATACGCAGTATTTT
>TRBJ1-6|.|TRBV6-5|.|14
CASSYSTANSPLHF
TGTGCCAGCAGTTACTCGACAGCAAATTCACCCCTCCACTTT
>TRBJ1-1|.|TRBV29-1|few|11
CSVARRTEAFF
TGCAGCGTGGCCAGAAGAACTGAAGCTTTCTTT
>TRBJ2-7|.|TRBV11-2|once|16
CASSLEGQRVAYEQYF
TGTGCCAGCAGCTTAGAGGGCCAGCGGGTGGCCTACGAGCAGTACTTC
>TRBJ1-1|TRBD1|TRBV5-6|.|14
CASSWGQGYTEAFF
TGTGCCAGCAGCTGGGGACAGGGGTACACTGAAGCTTTCTTT
>TRBJ2-5|TRBD2|TRBV11-2|.|16
CASSSPLAGGGETQYF
TGTGCCAGCAGCTCACCTCTAGCGGGAGGGGGAGAGACCCAGTACTTC
>TRBJ1-3|.|TRBV5-6|.|13
CASSPYEVNTIYF
TGTGCCAGCAGCCCATATGAGGTGAACACCATATATTTT
>TRBJ1-5|TRBD1|TRBV6-6|.|15
CASSRDSQINQPQHF
TGTGCCAGCAGCCGGGACAGTCAAATCAATCAGCCCCAGCATTTT
>TRBJ2-2|TRBD1|TRBV5-1|.|15
CASSPGDRVTGELFF
TGCGCCAGCAGCCCGGGCGACAGGGTCACCGGGGAGCTGTTTTTT
>TRBJ1-2|.|TRBV2|.|14
CASSEGRGSYGYTF
TGTGCCAGCAGTGAAGGCAGAGGCTCCTATGGCTACACCTTC
>TRBJ2-1|.|TRBV14|once|15
CASSQGGDFYNEQFF
TGTGCCAGCAGCCAAGGTGGGGACTTCTACAATGAGCAGTTCTTC
>TRBJ2-7|.|TRBV11-2|once|16
CASSLGIAGLSYEQYF
TGTGCCAGCAGCTTAGGAATTGCAGGGTTATCCTACGAGCAGTACTTC
>TRBJ2-1|.|TRBV2|.|15
CASRDQGSHANEQFF
TGTGCCAGCAGGGACCAGGGGAGTCACGCCAATGAGCAGTTCTTC
>TRBJ1-2|TRBD1|TRBV5-1|.|15
CASSLLTGEDYGYTF
TGCGCCAGCAGCTTGTTAACAGGGGAGGACTATGGCTACACCTTC
>TRBJ2-1|.|TRBV7-7|.|14
CASSLGYDSHEQFF
TGTGCTAGCAGCCTCGGGTATGATTCCCATGAGCAGTTCTTC
>TRBJ1-2|.|TRBV5-1|.|13
CASSLEEGGGYTF
TGCGCCAGCAGCTTGGAGGAGGGAGGTGGCTACACCTTC
>TRBJ1-5|.|TRBV7-8|.|15
CASSLSGMGNQPQHF
TGTGCCAGCAGCTTGTCAGGAATGGGCAATCAGCCCCAGCATTTT
>TRBJ2-7|.|TRBV19|.|13
CASRGSPLDEQYF
TGTGCCAGTAGAGGATCCCCCCTAGATGAGCAGTACTTC
>TRBJ2-5|TRBD1|TRBV15|.|13
CATSRTGAETQYF
TGTGCCACCAGCAGAACAGGGGCAGAGACCCAGTACTTC
>TRBJ2-3|.|TRBV10-2|.|14
CASGALAGTDTQYF
TGCGCCAGCGGGGCCTTAGCGGGCACAGATACGCAGTATTTT
>TRBJ2-7|.|TRBV7-2|.|16
CASSLGPRGEQGQQYF
TGTGCCAGCAGCCTAGGGCCACGGGGGGAACAGGGCCAGCAGTACTTC
>TRBJ1-5|.|TRBV19|.|13
CASTAEFFSPQHF
TGTGCCAGTACGGCGGAGTTCTTTTCTCCCCAGCATTTT
>TRBJ2-1|.|TRBV29-1|.|15
CSVEDWSGTYNEQFF
TGCAGCGTTGAAGATTGGTCCGGGACCTACAATGAGCAGTTCTTC
>TRBJ1-1|.|TRBV28|.|13
CASRPTGNTEAFF
TGTGCCAGCAGACCGACAGGGAACACTGAAGCTTTCTTT
>TRBJ1-5|.|TRBV28|.|16
CASRWRTELLNQPQHF
TGTGCCAGCAGATGGAGGACAGAGCTTTTAAATCAGCCCCAGCATTTT
>TRBJ2-2|TRBD1|TRBV5-4|.|16
CASSLGQGARTGELFF
TGTGCCAGCAGCTTGGGGCAGGGGGCTCGAACCGGGGAGCTGTTTTTT
>TRBJ1-3|.|TRBV19|.|13
CASPTLRGNTIYF
TGTGCCAGCCCGACTCTCCGGGGAAACACCATATATTTT
>TRBJ2-1|TRBD2|TRBV7-3|.|16
CASSPSGTSAYNEQFF
TGTGCCAGCAGCCCTTCCGGGACTAGCGCCTACAATGAGCAGTTCTTC
>TRBJ2-3|TRBD2|TRBV11-2|.|18
CASSPGGGAVTSTDTQYF
TGTGCCAGCAGCCCGGGGGGAGGGGCTGTGACTAGCACAGATACGCAGTATTTT